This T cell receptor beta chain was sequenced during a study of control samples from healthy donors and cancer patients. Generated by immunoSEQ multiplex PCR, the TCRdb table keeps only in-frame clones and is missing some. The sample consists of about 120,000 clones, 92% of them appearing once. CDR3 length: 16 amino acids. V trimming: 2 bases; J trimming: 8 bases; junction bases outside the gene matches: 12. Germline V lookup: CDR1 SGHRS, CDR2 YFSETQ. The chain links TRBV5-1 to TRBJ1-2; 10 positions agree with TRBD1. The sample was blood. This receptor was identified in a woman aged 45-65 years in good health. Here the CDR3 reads CASSFEGTGVGGGYTF. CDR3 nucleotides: TGCGCCAGCAGCTTCGAGGGGACAGGGGTCGGGGGAGGCTACACCTTC.